This TCR beta chain is drawn from a study of CD4 T cells in relation to SARS-CoV-2 and coronaviruses. Measured with immunoSEQ multiplex PCR; TCRdb has only the in-frame clones, and not every one. Seen here are about 37,000 clones, 88% observed once, and the top ten hold roughly a tenth. For this clone: Its specificity is not known.

Study outcomes and limitations: The assay detects memory recall responses, not culture-primed primary responses. Compared with monoreactive clones, crossreactive clones showed significantly weaker SARS-CoV-2 expansion.

The sequencing sample was made of memory CD4+ T cells from PBMCs. The sequence was obtained from an adult with COVID-19.

The CDR3 protein is CASHPGQVLNEQFF. CDR3 sequence (DNA): TGTGCCAGTCACCCGGGACAGGTTTTGAATGAGCAGTTCTTC. The chain couples TRBV19 to TRBJ2-1, with 8 bases lining up with TRBD1. Trimming took 8 bases from V and 7 from J; bases not matched to a gene: 10. Germline CDR1 reads LNHDA; CDR2 reads SQIVND (reference sequence). This CDR3 has 14 amino acids.